Listed here are 2 T cell receptor beta chains from one sample, sequenced in a study of long-term antiretroviral therapy in people with HIV. At survey level, the immunoSEQ assay was run in its v3.0 version. The assay was immunoSEQ multiplex PCR, and TCRdb's table has in-frame clones only and misses some. The sample includes 25,000 to 35,000 clones, about 96% seen only once; the top ten take more than 8%. The specimen comprised unsorted PBMCs, sampled 5.3 years after starting antiretroviral therapy. All receptors come from a man younger than 40 with HIV.

The chain recombines TRBV10-3 with TRBJ2-3; D is tentatively TRBD1 or TRBD2 (5 bases each). The CDR3 contains 15 residues. The germline V gene encodes CDR1 ENHRY and CDR2 SYGVKD. V lost 4 bases and J 7 bases, leaving 18 bases between the germline ends. The CDR3 DNA reads TGTGCCATCAGTGGGGGGTTCCGGGAAAATTATACGCAGTATTTT. Its translation: CAISGGFRENYTQYF.

This clone was observed once. This chain uses TRBV6-5 with TRBJ2-5; D might be TRBD2 (6 bases). Deletions cut 5 bases from V and 4 bases from J, with 17 bases between. This CDR3 comprises 15 residues. CDR1 is MNHEY, CDR2 SVGAGI, per germline. The DNA for the CDR3 is TGTGCCAGCAGTCCCCCTAGACTAGGGAGAGAGACCCAGTACTTC. It codes for CASSPPRLGRETQYF.